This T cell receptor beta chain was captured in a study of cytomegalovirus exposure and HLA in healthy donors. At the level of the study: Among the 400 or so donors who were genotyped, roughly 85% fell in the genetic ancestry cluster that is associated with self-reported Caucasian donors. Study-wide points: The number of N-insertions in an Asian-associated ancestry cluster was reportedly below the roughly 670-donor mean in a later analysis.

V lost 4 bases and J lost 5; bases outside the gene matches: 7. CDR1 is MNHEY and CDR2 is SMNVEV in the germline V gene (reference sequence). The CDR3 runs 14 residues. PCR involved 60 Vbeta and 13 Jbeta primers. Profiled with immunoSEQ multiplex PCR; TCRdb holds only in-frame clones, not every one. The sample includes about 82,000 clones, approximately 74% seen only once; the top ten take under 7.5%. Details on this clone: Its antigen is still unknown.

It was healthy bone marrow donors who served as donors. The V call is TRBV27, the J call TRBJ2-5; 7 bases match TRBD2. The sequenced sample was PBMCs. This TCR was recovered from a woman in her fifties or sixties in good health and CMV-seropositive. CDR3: CASSSPWGGETQYF. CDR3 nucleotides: TGTGCCAGCAGTTCCCCTTGGGGAGGGGAGACCCAGTACTTC.